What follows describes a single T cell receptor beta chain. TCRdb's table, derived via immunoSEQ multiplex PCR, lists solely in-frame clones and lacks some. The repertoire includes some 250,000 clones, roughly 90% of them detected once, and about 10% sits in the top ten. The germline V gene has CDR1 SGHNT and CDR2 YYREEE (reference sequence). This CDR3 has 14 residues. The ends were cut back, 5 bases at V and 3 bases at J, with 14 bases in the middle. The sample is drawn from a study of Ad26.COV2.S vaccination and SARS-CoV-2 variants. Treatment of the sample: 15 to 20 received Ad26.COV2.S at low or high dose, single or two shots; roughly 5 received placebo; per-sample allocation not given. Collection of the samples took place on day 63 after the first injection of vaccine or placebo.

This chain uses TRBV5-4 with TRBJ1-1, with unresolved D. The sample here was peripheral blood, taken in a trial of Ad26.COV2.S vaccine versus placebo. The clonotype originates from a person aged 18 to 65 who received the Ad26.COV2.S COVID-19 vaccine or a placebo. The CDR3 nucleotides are TGTGCCAGCAGGGCGGGGAGGTCGGACACTGAAGCTTTCTTT. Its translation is CASRAGRSDTEAFF.